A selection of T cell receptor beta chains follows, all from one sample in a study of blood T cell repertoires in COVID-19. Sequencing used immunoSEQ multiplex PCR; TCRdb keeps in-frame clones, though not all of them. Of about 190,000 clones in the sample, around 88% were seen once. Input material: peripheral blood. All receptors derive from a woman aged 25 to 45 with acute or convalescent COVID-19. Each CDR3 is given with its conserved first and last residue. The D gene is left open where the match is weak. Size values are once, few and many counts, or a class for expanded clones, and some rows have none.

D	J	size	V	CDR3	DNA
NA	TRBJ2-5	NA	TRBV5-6	CASSLVQTQETQYF	TGTGCCAGCAGCTTGGTACAGACACAAGAGACCCAGTACTTC
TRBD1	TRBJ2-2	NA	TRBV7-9	CASTPYRGRGGELFF	TGTGCCAGCACCCCCTACAGGGGGCGCGGCGGGGAGCTGTTTTTT
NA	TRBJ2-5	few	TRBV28	CASSLDSQETQYF	TGTGCCAGCAGTCTCGACAGCCAAGAGACCCAGTACTTC
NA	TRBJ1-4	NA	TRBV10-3	CATGLGSTNEKLFF	TGTGCCACTGGACTCGGCTCAACTAATGAAAAACTGTTTTTT
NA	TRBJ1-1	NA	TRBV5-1	CASSPDGAGEAFF	TGCGCCAGCAGCCCGGATGGGGCGGGAGAAGCTTTCTTT
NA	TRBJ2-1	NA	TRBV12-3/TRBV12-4	CASSRGGGEQFF	TGTGCCAGCAGTAGGGGAGGCGGCGAGCAGTTCTTC
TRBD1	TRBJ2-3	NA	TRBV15	CATSVRTGSTWTDTQYF	TGTGCCACCAGCGTACGGACAGGGTCAACGTGGACAGATACGCAGTATTTT
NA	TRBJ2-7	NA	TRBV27	CASSPGAPYEQYF	TGTGCCAGCAGTCCAGGGGCGCCTTACGAGCAGTACTTC
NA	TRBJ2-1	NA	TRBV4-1	CASRSFSYNEQFF	TGCGCCAGCCGGAGCTTCTCCTACAATGAGCAGTTCTTC
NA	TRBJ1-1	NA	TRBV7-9	CASSPLVVAFF	TGTGCCAGCAGCCCCTTAGTGGTTGCTTTCTTT
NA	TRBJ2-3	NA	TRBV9	CASSVGLPTVPDTQYF	TGTGCCAGCAGCGTAGGTCTACCCACAGTCCCAGATACGCAGTATTTT
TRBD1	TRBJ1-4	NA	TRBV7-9	CASSLGTEEGKLFF	TGTGCCAGCAGCTTGGGGACAGAGGAAGGAAAACTGTTTTTT
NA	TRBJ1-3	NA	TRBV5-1	CASSYENSGNTIYF	TGCGCCAGCAGCTATGAGAACTCTGGAAACACCATATATTTT
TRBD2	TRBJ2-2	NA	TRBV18	CASSPPGLAGAFGELFF	TGTGCCAGCTCACCACCAGGTCTCGCGGGAGCATTCGGGGAGCTGTTTTTT
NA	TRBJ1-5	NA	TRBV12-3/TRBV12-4	CASRDRSQPQHF	TGTGCCAGCAGGGACAGAAGTCAGCCCCAGCATTTT
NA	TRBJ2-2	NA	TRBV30	CAWSVLSTGELFF	TGTGCCTGGAGTGTACTATCTACCGGGGAGCTGTTTTTT
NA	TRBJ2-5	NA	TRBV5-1	CASSLFSPGETQYF	TGCGCCAGCAGCTTGTTTAGCCCGGGAGAGACCCAGTACTTC
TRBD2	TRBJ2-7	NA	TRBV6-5	CASGLAGGSYEQYF	TGTGCCAGCGGTCTCGCGGGAGGCTCCTACGAGCAGTACTTC
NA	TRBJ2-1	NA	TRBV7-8	CASSFNNEQFF	TGTGCCAGCAGCTTCAACAATGAGCAGTTCTTC
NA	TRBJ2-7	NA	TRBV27	CASSLSSSIAVYEQYF	TGTGCCAGCAGTTTATCGAGCAGTATAGCGGTCTACGAGCAGTACTTC
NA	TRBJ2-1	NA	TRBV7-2	CASSPHLTTNEQFF	TGTGCCAGCAGCCCTCACCTAACTACCAATGAGCAGTTCTTC
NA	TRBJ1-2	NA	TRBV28	CASSSPTVYGYTF	TGTGCCAGCAGTTCCCCTACCGTCTATGGCTACACCTTC
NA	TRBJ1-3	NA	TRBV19	CASNNQAASAGNTIYF	TGTGCCAGTAACAACCAGGCCGCCTCCGCTGGAAACACCATATATTTT
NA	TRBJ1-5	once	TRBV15	CATSREGSYRQPQHF	TGTGCCACCAGCAGAGAGGGCAGCTATAGGCAGCCCCAGCATTTT
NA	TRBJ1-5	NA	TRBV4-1	CASSPEEDSNQPQHF	TGCGCCAGCAGCCCAGAGGAGGACTCAAATCAGCCCCAGCATTTT
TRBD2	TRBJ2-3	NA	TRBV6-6	CASSYSGLGGDTQYF	TGTGCCAGCAGTTACTCTGGACTCGGGGGGGATACGCAGTATTTT
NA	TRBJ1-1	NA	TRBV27	CASSLNPRGTEAFF	TGTGCCAGCAGTTTAAACCCCCGAGGGACTGAAGCTTTCTTT
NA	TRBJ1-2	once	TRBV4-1	CASSQVGLPRGYTF	TGCGCCAGCAGCCAAGTTGGCCTGCCCCGAGGCTACACCTTC
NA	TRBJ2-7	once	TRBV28	CASQKREGETYEQYF	TGTGCCAGCCAAAAAAGGGAGGGGGAGACCTACGAGCAGTACTTC
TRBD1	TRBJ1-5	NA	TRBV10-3	CAISETGGNQPQHF	TGTGCCATCAGTGAGACAGGGGGCAATCAGCCCCAGCATTTT
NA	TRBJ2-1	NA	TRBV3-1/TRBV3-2	CASSQDTTSNEQFF	TGTGCCAGCAGCCAAGATACGACTAGTAATGAGCAGTTCTTC
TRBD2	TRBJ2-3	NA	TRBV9	CASSVQAGGDTQYF	TGTGCCAGCAGCGTTCAAGCGGGAGGCGATACGCAGTATTTT
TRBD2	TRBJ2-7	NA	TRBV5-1	CASSRTSVPNYEQYF	TGCGCCAGCAGCCGGACTAGCGTACCTAACTACGAGCAGTACTTC
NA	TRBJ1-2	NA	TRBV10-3	CAIKQSYGYTF	TGTGCCATCAAACAGAGCTATGGCTACACCTTC
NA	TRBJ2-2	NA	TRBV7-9	CASSLVVGELFF	TGTGCCAGCAGCTTAGTAGTTGGGGAGCTGTTTTTT
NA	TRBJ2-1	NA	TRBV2	CASKRLLYEQFF	TGTGCCAGCAAGCGACTTTTATATGAGCAGTTCTTC
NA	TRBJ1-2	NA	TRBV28	CASRGDPGYTF	TGTGCCAGCAGAGGGGATCCTGGCTACACCTTC
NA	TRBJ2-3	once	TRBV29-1	CSEAGVGTDTQYF	TGCAGCGAGGCAGGGGTAGGCACAGATACGCAGTATTTT
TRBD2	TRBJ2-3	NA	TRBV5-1	CASSLATGTRDTQYF	TGCGCCAGCAGCTTGGCAACCGGGACTAGGGATACGCAGTATTTT
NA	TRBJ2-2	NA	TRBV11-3	CASGIPGANTGELFF	TGTGCCAGTGGAATACCGGGAGCGAACACCGGGGAGCTGTTTTTT
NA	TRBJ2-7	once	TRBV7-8	CASSSTLEGYEQYF	TGTGCCAGCAGCTCCACTCTGGAGGGATACGAGCAGTACTTC